This TCR beta chain was recovered during a study of T-cell memory formation after mild COVID-19. Whole-study results and caveats: From day 15 to 85, contracting clones were balanced between CD4 and CD8, whereas later expanders leaned toward CD4+. Clones that contracted clustered mainly in CM and EM if CD4+ and in EMRA if CD8+.

TCR alpha and TCR beta cDNA libraries carrying sample barcodes and UMIs were produced by 5'RACE using constant-segment primers. MiXCR was run by TCRdb on the 5' RACE reads, yielding one entry per CDR3 protein. The sample has more than 100,000 distinct CDR3 sequences; about 18% are singletons. This clonotype appeared many times. Its matching antigen is unknown. Source material: PBMCs or a T cell subset sorted from them (not recorded which). The receptor's source is a man younger than 35 who had mild COVID-19 (a few samples of this study predate the infection). Cell type and time point are not known.

The CDR3 is CASSPFAGSDTQYF. Written as DNA, the CDR3 is TGTGCCAGCAGCCCCTTTGCGGGGTCAGATACGCAGTATTTT. This chain uses TRBV7-3 with TRBJ2-3, with D perhaps TRBD2 (6 bases). The CDR3 is 14 amino acids. CDR1 is SGHTA, CDR2 FQGTGA, per germline. Trimming took off 5 bases at V and 4 bases at J, with 13 bases between the two ends.